The present entry profiles one T cell receptor (beta chain) with its context. No antigen is known for it. A junction end diverges from the germline sequence, so it may reflect a read error. This sample was included in a study of post-analysis software for immune sequencing data. Findings and limits, study-wide: Relative to controls, patients had several TRBV segments at higher frequency, with TRBV5-6, TRBV5-1 and TRBV20-1 among these.

Germline V gene sequence: CDR1 KGHSH, CDR2 LQKENI. This CDR3 spans 16 amino acids. cDNA libraries of TCR beta carried unique molecular identifiers. Using its own MiXCR run on the PCR reads, TCRdb lists one record per CDR3 protein. The table has over 150,000 distinct CDR3 sequences, 25% to 35% seen once. Sequences were obtained from blood. V is TRBV18 and J is TRBJ2-6; possible D gene TRBD1, 5 bases. The clonotype originates from a girl under 18 with multiple sclerosis. CDR3 protein: CASSPVRFSGANVLIF. The CDR3 nucleotides read TGTGCCAGCTCACCAGTGCGGTTCTCTGGGGCCAACGTCCTGATTTTC.